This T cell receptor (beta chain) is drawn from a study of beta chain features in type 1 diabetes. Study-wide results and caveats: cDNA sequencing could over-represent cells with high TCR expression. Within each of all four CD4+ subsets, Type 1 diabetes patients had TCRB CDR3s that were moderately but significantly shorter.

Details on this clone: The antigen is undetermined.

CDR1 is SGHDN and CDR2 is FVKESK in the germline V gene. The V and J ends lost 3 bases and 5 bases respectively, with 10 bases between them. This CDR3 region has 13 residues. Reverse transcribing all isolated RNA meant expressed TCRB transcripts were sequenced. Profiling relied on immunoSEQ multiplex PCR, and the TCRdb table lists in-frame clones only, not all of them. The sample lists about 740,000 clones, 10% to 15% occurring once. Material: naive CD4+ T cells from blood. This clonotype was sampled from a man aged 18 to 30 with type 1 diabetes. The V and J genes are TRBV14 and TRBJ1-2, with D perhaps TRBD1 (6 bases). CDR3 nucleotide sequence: TGTGCCAGCAGCCACGGACAGAGTTATGGCTACACCTTC. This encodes CASSHGQSYGYTF.